This is a list of T cell receptor beta chains from one sample in a study of OX40 agonist ivuxolimab in advanced cancers. Here immunoSEQ multiplex PCR was the method, and the copy in TCRdb shows in-frame clones only, minus some. The profile shows about 41,000 clones, around 87% of them singletons. The sample in question was CD4+ or CD8+ T cells sorted from blood, obtained in a trial of the OX40 agonist ivuxolimab. These receptors came from an adult with an advanced solid tumor such as melanoma, head and neck, liver or kidney cancer. Each CDR3 is given with its conserved first and last residue. The D gene is left open where the match is weak. The size of a clone is reported for some rows only, either as once, few or many, or as a class for expanded clones.

j_gene | abundance | v_gene | d_gene | CDR3nt | CDR3aa
TRBJ1-2 | NA | TRBV5-1 | NA | TGTGCCAGCAGCTCAGGGGTCTCTGGCTACACCTTC | CASSSGVSGYTF
TRBJ2-7 | NA | TRBV4-1 | TRBD2 | TGCGCCAGCAGCACCGGGACTAGCGGCCCCTCCTACGAGCAGTACTTC | CASSTGTSGPSYEQYF
TRBJ2-2 | NA | TRBV5-5 | TRBD1 | TGTGCCAGCAGGTCACAGGGGCCCCGCGGGACCGGGGAGCTGTTTTTT | CASRSQGPRGTGELFF
TRBJ2-3 | NA | TRBV7-9 | NA | TGTGCCAGCAGCCCGGGGAGGGGGGGTCCCTCTCCCACAGATACGCAGTATTTT | CASSPGRGGPSPTDTQYF
TRBJ2-5 | NA | TRBV30 | NA | TGTGCCTGGAGCCCGAGGGAGACCCAGTACTTC | CAWSPRETQYF
TRBJ2-5 | NA | TRBV9 | NA | TGTGCCAGCAGCCTGCGACCGCTCTTCCAAGAGACCCAGTACTTC | CASSLRPLFQETQYF
TRBJ2-2 | once | TRBV15 | TRBD1 | TGTGCCACCAGCACCGACAGGGCTGTCACCGGGGAGCTGTTTTTT | CATSTDRAVTGELFF
TRBJ1-6 | NA | TRBV28 | NA | TGTGCCAGCAGTTCTCTAAGCTCCTATAATTCACCCCTCCACTTT | CASSSLSSYNSPLHF
TRBJ1-5 | NA | TRBV5-8 | TRBD1 | TGTGCCAGCAGCCTGGGACAGACTAGCAATCAGCCCCAGCATTTT | CASSLGQTSNQPQHF
TRBJ2-2 | NA | TRBV11-2 | NA | TGTGCCAGCAGCCAACCGGGACGAGGGAACACCGGGGAGCTGTTTTTT | CASSQPGRGNTGELFF
TRBJ1-1 | NA | TRBV6-5 | NA | TGTGCCAGCAGTGGACAGTACACTGAAGCTTTCTTT | CASSGQYTEAFF
TRBJ2-3 | NA | TRBV18 | NA | TGTGCCAGCTCACCTCGGTCACTAGCTCTGCCAGATACGCAGTATTTT | CASSPRSLALPDTQYF
TRBJ1-3 | NA | TRBV6-5 | NA | TGTGCCAGCAGGGCCTCTGGGAACACCATATATTTT | CASRASGNTIYF
TRBJ2-7 | few | TRBV14 | NA | TGTGCCAGCAGCCAAGGGTACGAGCAGTACTTC | CASSQGYEQYF
TRBJ1-1 | NA | TRBV6-1 | NA | TGTGCCAGCAGTGATATGGGGTCGGGGGAAACTGAAGCTTTCTTT | CASSDMGSGETEAFF
TRBJ2-5 | NA | TRBV7-3 | NA | TGTGCCAGCAGCTTATTTTACCAAGAGACCCAGTACTTC | CASSLFYQETQYF
TRBJ1-1 | NA | TRBV5-6 | NA | TGTGCCAGCAGCCCCAGCAGGGAATGGACTGAAGCTTTCTTT | CASSPSREWTEAFF
TRBJ2-5 | NA | TRBV6-5 | NA | TGTGCCAGCACCCCGGGCCCTACAGGGACCCAGTACTTC | CASTPGPTGTQYF
TRBJ2-3 | NA | TRBV18 | NA | TGTGCCAGCTCACCAAGGCTAGATACGCAGTATTTT | CASSPRLDTQYF
TRBJ2-3 | NA | TRBV19 | NA | TGTGCCAGTAGTATCGGGCTGAACACAGATACGCAGTATTTT | CASSIGLNTDTQYF
TRBJ1-5 | NA | TRBV5-6 | TRBD1 | TGTGCCAGCAGTCAGGACAGGGGCACCCAGCATTTT | CASSQDRGTQHF
TRBJ1-4 | once | TRBV2 | TRBD1 | TGTGCCAGCAGCCTTTACAGGGGGAATGAAAAACTGTTTTTT | CASSLYRGNEKLFF
TRBJ1-2 | NA | TRBV29-1 | TRBD1 | TGCAGCGTCACCGGACAGGCTGGTACCTTC | CSVTGQAGTF
TRBJ2-7 | NA | TRBV7-9 | TRBD2 | TGTGCCAGCAGCTTAACTAGCGGGACTCCTCCCTACGAGCAGTACTTC | CASSLTSGTPPYEQYF
TRBJ2-7 | NA | TRBV25-1 | NA | TGTGCCAGCAGCGGGACCGGCTACGAGCAGTACTTC | CASSGTGYEQYF
TRBJ2-7 | NA | TRBV5-1 | NA | TGCGCCAGCAGCTTGCAAACAGGCACCTACGAGCAGTACTTC | CASSLQTGTYEQYF
TRBJ2-5 | once | TRBV28 | NA | TGTGCCAGCAGCTTGGGCAGCCAAGAGACCCAGTACTTC | CASSLGSQETQYF
TRBJ1-1 | NA | TRBV11-3 | NA | TGTGCCAGCAGCTTGAATGGGGGCAATGTCGTCACTGAAGCTTTCTTT | CASSLNGGNVVTEAFF
TRBJ2-5 | NA | TRBV15 | NA | TGTGCCACCAGCAGAGTAGGGCAGGGAGGAGAGACCCAGTACTTC | CATSRVGQGGETQYF
TRBJ2-5 | NA | TRBV21-1 | NA | TGTGCCAGCAGCGATAAACTAGCGGGAGTTGAGACCCAGTACTTC | CASSDKLAGVETQYF
TRBJ1-1 | NA | TRBV29-1 | NA | TGCAGCGGCGGGAACACTGAAGCTTTCTTT | CSGGNTEAFF
TRBJ2-2 | once | TRBV7-2 | NA | TGTGCCAGCAGCTTTAGGCGGAACACCGGGGAGCTGTTTTTT | CASSFRRNTGELFF
TRBJ2-7 | NA | TRBV7-2 | NA | TGTGCCAGCAGCTTAGTACACGAGCAGTACTTC | CASSLVHEQYF
TRBJ2-2 | NA | TRBV6-5 | NA | TGTGCCAGCAGTTATGCAGGGGCGAGGACCGGGGAGCTGTTTTTT | CASSYAGARTGELFF
TRBJ2-1 | NA | TRBV15 | NA | TGTGCCACCAGCAGAGACTACAATGAGCAGTTCTTC | CATSRDYNEQFF
TRBJ2-3 | NA | TRBV28 | NA | TGTGCCAGCAGTTTATCCCCCGCTACAGATACGCAGTATTTT | CASSLSPATDTQYF
TRBJ2-5 | once | TRBV5-8 | TRBD2 | TGTGCCAGCAGCGCACTAGCGGGAGGGGAGACCCAGTACTTC | CASSALAGGETQYF
TRBJ2-1 | NA | TRBV6-5 | TRBD2 | TGTGCCAGCAGTCGGACCCCAGCGGGAGGAGTTGAGCAGTTCTTC | CASSRTPAGGVEQFF
TRBJ1-1 | NA | TRBV11-2 | NA | TGTGCCAGCAGCTTAGACAAGAACACTGAAGCTTTCTTT | CASSLDKNTEAFF
TRBJ2-1 | NA | TRBV28 | NA | TGTGCCAGCACCCTCTATAACAATGAGCAGTTCTTC | CASTLYNNEQFF
TRBJ2-5 | NA | TRBV10-2 | NA | TGCGCCAGCAGTGGAGGGATCAAAGAGACCCAGTACTTC | CASSGGIKETQYF
TRBJ2-3 | NA | TRBV18 | TRBD2 | TGTGCCAGCTCCCTTATAGCGGGAGGTAGCACAGATACGCAGTATTTT | CASSLIAGGSTDTQYF
TRBJ2-3 | once | TRBV27 | NA | TGTGCCAGCAGTTTACTCGGTGGGCGAGATACGCAGTATTTT | CASSLLGGRDTQYF
TRBJ2-5 | NA | TRBV5-4 | TRBD2 | TGTGCCAGCAGCTTTGGTAGCGGGAGGGCCTGGGGGGAGACCCAGTACTTC | CASSFGSGRAWGETQYF
TRBJ2-7 | NA | TRBV15 | NA | TGTGCCACCAGCATTTATTCACGCCTTGGCAGGGCAAGCGAGCAGTACTTC | CATSIYSRLGRASEQYF
TRBJ1-4 | NA | TRBV5-1 | TRBD1 | TGCGCCAGCAGCTTAGACAGGGGGGCAAAACTGTTTTTT | CASSLDRGAKLFF
TRBJ2-7 | NA | TRBV29-1 | TRBD1 | TGCAGCGCGACTCCGGGACAGGGTGGATACGAGCAGTACTTC | CSATPGQGGYEQYF
TRBJ2-3 | NA | TRBV5-8 | TRBD1 | TGTGCCAGCAGGTTCAGGGGGCTCGGCACAGATACGCAGTATTTT | CASRFRGLGTDTQYF
TRBJ1-2 | NA | TRBV6-5 | NA | TGTGCCAGCACCATAGGGGGTGTTAGCTATGGCTACACCTTC | CASTIGGVSYGYTF
TRBJ2-5 | NA | TRBV18 | NA | TGTGCCAGCTCACCACCAGGGGAGACCCAGTACTTC | CASSPPGETQYF
TRBJ2-7 | NA | TRBV11-3 | NA | TGTGCCAGCAGCTTTCAGGGGAACGAGCAGTACTTC | CASSFQGNEQYF
TRBJ1-1 | NA | TRBV9 | NA | TGTGCCAGCAGCGCGGGACTGCCGGGCACTGAAGCTTTCTTT | CASSAGLPGTEAFF